This paragraph covers one TCR beta chain sequence. Its antigen is still unknown. Base-call qualities are not available, and no considerably larger clone is one nucleotide away. This sample includes further DNA sequences coding for the same CDR3. The High Capacity cDNA Reverse Transcription Kit was used to reverse transcribe all of the isolated RNA, meaning that expressed TCRB transcripts were what got sequenced. Naive, central memory and regulatory T cell samples underwent deep immunoSEQ sequencing, averaging around 3.7 million total reads per sample. Sorted cells were lysed in RLT buffer and RNA was extracted with DNase-treated RNeasy Micro or Mini kits, depending on cell number. To prevent cross-contamination, each cell subset was processed individually, whereas patient and healthy donor samples were processed jointly. Using the immunoSEQ multiplex PCR, TCRB sequences were amplified from cDNA into 87-bp fragments spanning the CDR3 region. Amplicons were sequenced on the Illumina HiSeq platform. On the study's bioinformatics: Synthetic template baselines were used to correct PCR bias computationally, reads within Hamming distance 2 were collapsed, and singletons that could not be merged were discarded. By aligning reads against IMGT, V, D and J genes, CDR3 length, and insertions or deletions at six rearrangement sites were assigned. Within each subset, clonotype counts were normalized to sorted cell number, and only after that were true diversity and Gini coefficients computed with the tcR R package. The overlap coefficient, calculated on TCRB nucleotide sequences, was used to quantify repertoire sharing. Out-of-frame TCRB sequences from naive cells were analyzed to stand in for the pre-selection repertoire. In its TCRdb copy, this immuneACCESS table keeps in-frame sequences only and misses some clones. Where compared with another copy, unresolved V genes explain less than half of these, and the others have no known cause. V, J and clone size derive from that table, while D and trimming were established from the DNA sequence. Recorded for this sample are 900,000 or so clones; under 20% of them occurred a single time. The ten largest account for around 0.02% of the sample.

The record originates from a study of beta chain features in type 1 diabetes (dated by TCRdb to 2016 to 2019). At the level of the whole study: No differences in mean age, gender distribution, total cell number or subset yield were found between patients and healthy donors. A total of about 100,000,000 sorted cells were examined across all samples, and RNA yield correlated strongly with the number of cells per subset. In the study, recently diagnosed type 1 diabetes patients and matched healthy donors were compared on the TCRB repertoires of their sorted circulating CD4+ T cell subsets. Naive and central memory subsets were obtained from all 30 or so donors, but regulatory and stem cell-like memory subsets were isolated from only 8 patients and roughly eight healthy donors. General conclusions and limits of the study: A moderate but significant shortening of TCRB CDR3 length was observed in type 1 diabetes patients in all four CD4+ subsets. Naive, central memory and regulatory TCRB repertoires appeared to be more alike among patients than among healthy donors. Because the HLA sub-analyses included only small numbers of individuals, any influence of HLA type on TCRB rearrangement was left unresolved. PCR might favor shorter templates, but patient and control samples were amplified and corrected together, so any skew would affect both groups equally. At VDJ recombination sites, type 1 diabetes patients had fewer insertions and more deleted nucleotides, which implies abnormalities in thymic rearrangement. Because cDNA rather than genomic DNA was sequenced, highly expressing activated cells could have been over-represented, although no difference in activation and CD3 levels was found between groups.

From each donor, a single peripheral blood sample of about 100 mL on average was drawn into heparinised tubes. Using a panel that included CD45RO, CCR7, CD25, CD127, CD95 and CD27, naive, central memory, regulatory and stem cell-like memory CD4+ T cells were sorted on a BD FACSAria II. Every sorted population had a purity above 98%. PBMCs were isolated right away by Lymphoprep density gradient centrifugation and were stained directly, without culture. Samples were stained and sorted in pairs, with one healthy donor and one patient per experiment, so that batch effects were minimized. The source material was naive CD4+ T cells from blood. The cell subset or site label of this sample denotes: true naive CD4+ T cells. The clonotype comes from a woman between 18 and 29 years old in good health.

The base sequence is TGTGCCAGCAGCGCAAGTAATACCGGGGAGCTGTTTTTT. This sequence encodes CASSASNTGELFF. The rearranged chain carries TRBV9 and TRBJ2-2; the D gene identity is not certain. Reading from cysteine to phenylalanine, the CDR3 counts 13 amino acids. The CDR3 DNA has 39 bases and is translated from base 1. CDR1 SGDLS and CDR2 YYNGEE are derived from the germline V gene. Trimming takes 3 bases from V and 5 bases from J, and the germline ends sit 8 bases apart.